This record looks at one T cell receptor (beta chain) sequence and its context. Its antigen specificity is not known. No base quality values were provided; no much bigger clone lies one nucleotide off. TCR CDR3 regions were amplified from genomic DNA by multiplex PCR using the deep immunoSEQ assay. Extracted genomic DNA from each cell subset was distributed evenly across all wells of several immunoSEQ 96-well plates, and each plate was treated as a replicate. For sorted subsets, about 210 ng of genomic DNA, equivalent to 25,000 to 35,000 T cell genomes, went into each replicate PCR. The purified libraries were quantified using a Qubit 3.0 fluorometer, sized with a Bioanalyzer 2100, and then quantified again using the KAPA Library Quantification kit. A separate single-read 150-cycle Illumina NextSeq 550 flow cell was used to sequence each immunoSEQ 96-well plate. The paper's data handling went like this. Because the immunoSEQ output included only junctional sequences and no quality scores, the filtering could not be the same as the filtering used for full-length reads. Sequences were annotated with PyIR, a Python wrapper for IgBLAST v1.9, and V/J genes and CDR3 were assigned using IMGT germline references. Reads with weak V/J assignments (E-value above 1e-6), missing CDR3, stop codons, out-of-frame junctions, or ambiguous translated residues were removed. V3J clonotypes were defined as sequences sharing an identical inferred V gene, J gene, and CDR3 amino acid sequence. Percentage overlap between repertoires was calculated by dividing the number of shared unique clonotypes by the size of the smaller repertoire. Richness of each repertoire was evaluated using RTK rarefaction, the Chao1 estimator, and Recon v2.1 estimates of unobserved clonotypes. For all TCRbeta clonotypes obtained by the gDNA method from several donors, generation probabilities were computed with OLGA. TCRdb took this table from immuneACCESS and kept in-frame rearrangements with V and J called. Such tables lack part of the clones; where checked against another copy, unresolved V genes explain under half of the gap, and the rest is unexplained. That table is the source of V, J and clone size, and D and trimming were worked out from the DNA. This sample has 1,500,000 or so clones in its table, and roughly 96% of those were observed once. The ten largest clones represent about 1.2% of the sample.

Healthy HIV-negative adults with no recently reported acute infections or vaccinations were included as donors. Every donor was a Caucasian adult living in Nashville, Tennessee, USA. CD4+ T cells were enriched by magnetic negative selection, after which naive cells were positively selected on CD45RA and the negative fraction was taken as the memory subset. Blood was obtained by leukapheresis, after which PBMCs were separated by Ficoll-Histopaque density gradient centrifugation and cryopreserved in liquid nitrogen vapor phase. Purity and quantity of every magnetically sorted T cell population were checked by analytical flow cytometry. Each sorted fraction had its genomic DNA isolated and then quantified by UV absorbance on a Nanodrop 2000c. The sample originates from a study of shared clonotypes between healthy human individuals (dated by TCRdb to the early 2020s). At the level of the whole study: Two women and three men aged 18 to 49 years were included in the cohort. To increase sequencing depth and limit assay-specific biases, TCR repertoire library preparation and sequencing were carried out by different laboratories using diverse techniques. For each donor, CD4 naive and CD4 memory were each given three plates, CD8 naive was given two plates, and CD8 memory was given one plate. To estimate repertoire size and how much clonotype sharing occurs between individuals, the study deeply sequenced the blood TCR repertoires of five healthy adults. Per donor, leukapheresis produced somewhere between about 0.94 and 10 billion PBMCs. The paper as a whole reports these results and caveats: Larger estimated clonotype richness was generally found for naive subsets than for memory subsets. Only blood was sampled, and tissue TCR repertoires likely differ from those in blood. Higher generation probabilities were observed for clonotypes shared by all four sorted-subset donors than for non-shared clonotypes. Sharing across a few donors was observed for around 5% of naive CD4, 3.5% of naive CD8, around 2.5% of memory CD4, and about 0.4% of memory CD8 clonotypes. Pairwise subsampling indicated that sequencing depth was expected to affect the degree of clonotype sharing among donors. The small number of donors limited the genetic and exposure-history diversity represented. Incomplete sequencing was indicated by rarefaction of sorted-subset datasets, despite the large sequencing depth.

From the germline V gene, CDR1 is ENHRY and CDR2 is SYGVKD. Including the terminal cysteine and phenylalanine, the CDR3 comprises 12 residues. Only CDR3 DNA is held: 36 bases, read in frame from base 1. Relative to germline, V is 2 bases shorter and J is 6 bases shorter, with 8 bases between their ends. This TCR came from a man aged 25-45 years in good health. The sequenced material came from naive CD4+ T cells sorted from blood. Explained via the paper, the cell subset or site label denotes: CD45RA+ positively selected. The V and J segments used are TRBV10-3 and TRBJ2-7, with the D segment identity uncertain. The nucleotide sequence is TGTGCCATCAGTGAGCGAGATTCCGAGCAGTACTTC. This gives the protein CAISERDSEQYF.